This entry lists 3 T cell receptor beta chains sequenced from one sample in a study of regulatory and conventional T cells in RAG deficiency. The sorted conventional CD4+ T cells were CD25-low and CD127-high, with genomic DNA sequenced. Repertoires were generated with immunoSEQ multiplex PCR, while TCRdb's copy carries only in-frame clones and drops some. This table has 7,000 to 9,500 clones, about 94% appearing once. Sequencing input: CD4+ effector T cells sorted from blood. Receptors originate from a human donor with RAG deficiency presenting as severe combined immunodeficiency.

This chain joins TRBV7-2 and TRBJ2-5; perhaps TRBD1 as D (5 bases). Germline CDR1 is SGHTA and CDR2 is FQGNSA. The CDR3 is made up of 15 amino acids. V lost 3 bases, J lost 5 bases, and 16 bases lay in between. The CDR3 spells CASSLDARTTETQYF. CDR3 DNA: TGTGCCAGCAGCTTGGACGCACGGACAACGGAGACCCAGTACTTC.

This clone was seen a single time. The rearrangement links TRBV5-1 to TRBJ1-1; D is perhaps TRBD1 (6 bases). With 1 base removed from V and 0 bases from J, the gap between germline ends came to 10 bases. The germline gives CDR1 SGHRS, CDR2 YFSETQ. CDR3 length: 15 amino acids. The CDR3 sequence is CASSLPGAMNTEAFF. In nucleotides, the CDR3 is TGCGCCAGCAGCTTGCCAGGGGCGATGAACACTGAAGCTTTCTTT.

V gene TRBV19 combines with J gene TRBJ2-6, with D unclear. V lost 0 bases and J lost 2, with 5 bases in between. The V gene's germline CDR1 is LNHDA and CDR2 SQIVND (reference sequence). The CDR3 runs 15 residues. In DNA, the CDR3 is TGTGCCAGTAGTATAGAGGGTGCTGGGGCCAACGTCCTGACTTTC. It is translated as CASSIEGAGANVLTF.